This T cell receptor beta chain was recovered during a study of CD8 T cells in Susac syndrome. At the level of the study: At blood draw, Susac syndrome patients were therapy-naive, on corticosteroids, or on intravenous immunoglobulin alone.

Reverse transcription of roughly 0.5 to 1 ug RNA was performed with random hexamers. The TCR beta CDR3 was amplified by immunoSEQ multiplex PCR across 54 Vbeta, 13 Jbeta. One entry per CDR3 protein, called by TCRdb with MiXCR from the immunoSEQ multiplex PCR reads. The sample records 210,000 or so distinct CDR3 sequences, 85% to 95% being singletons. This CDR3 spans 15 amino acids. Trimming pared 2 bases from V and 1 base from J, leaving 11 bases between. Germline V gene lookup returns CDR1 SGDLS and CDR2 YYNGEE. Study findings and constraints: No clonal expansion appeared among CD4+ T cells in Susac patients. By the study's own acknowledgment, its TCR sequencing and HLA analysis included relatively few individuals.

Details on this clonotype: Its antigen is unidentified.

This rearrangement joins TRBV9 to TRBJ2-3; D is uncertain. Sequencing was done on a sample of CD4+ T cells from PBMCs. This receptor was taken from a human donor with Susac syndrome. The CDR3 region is CASSVRSAGTDTQYF. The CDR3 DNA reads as TGTGCCAGCAGCGTCCGGTCCGCGGGCACAGATACGCAGTATTTT.